The 10 T cell receptor beta chains given below trace back to one sample, sequenced in a study of T-cell memory formation after mild COVID-19. TCRdb reprocessed the 5' RACE reads with MiXCR, giving one entry per CDR3 protein. In the table there are some 190,000 distinct CDR3 sequences, 15% to 20% of which are singletons. Sequencing was carried out using PBMCs or a T cell subset sorted from them (not recorded which). These receptors were taken from an adult woman who had mild COVID-19 (a few samples of this study predate the infection). Cell type and time point are not known.

This clonotype was recorded a few times. The chain uses TRBV3-1 and TRBJ2-3, with 9 bases matching TRBD2. CDR3 size: 14 residues. The J segment lost 5 bases and the V segment lost 1 base, leaving 1 base of the junction unmatched. CDR1 is LGHDT and CDR2 is YNNKEL in the germline V gene (reference sequence). The CDR3 DNA reads TGTGCCAGCAGCCAAGGTAGCGGGAGAGATACGCAGTATTTT. It encodes CASSQGSGRDTQYF.

In this sample, this clonotype turned up a few times. This rearrangement joins TRBV12-3 or TRBV12-4 to TRBJ2-5; no reliable D call. CDR3 length equals 13 residues. The ends were cut back, 4 bases at V and 5 bases at J, with 11 bases in the middle. The CDR3 reads CASSYDVLETQYF. CDR3 DNA sequence: TGTGCCAGCAGTTACGACGTCCTGGAGACCCAGTACTTC.

The chain uses TRBV4-3 and TRBJ2-1; 11 bases agree with TRBD2. Germline V gene sequence: CDR1 LGHNA, CDR2 YSLEER. The CDR3 sequence is 16 residues long. Germline trimming cut 4 bases from V and 7 bases from J; bases unmatched to any gene: 9. As DNA, the CDR3 is TGCGCCAGCAGCCCCAGGACTAGCGGGCCTAGGAATGAGCAGTTCTTC. Protein sequence: CASSPRTSGPRNEQFF.

The CDR3 DNA follows: TGTGCCAGCAGCGTAGATTGGGCAGATACGCAGTATTTT. Amino acids: CASSVDWADTQYF. The chain has TRBV9 and TRBJ2-3; no firm D call. This CDR3 is 13 amino acids long. V lost 0 bases, J lost 4 bases, and 6 bases lay in between. Germline V gene data show CDR1 as SGDLS and CDR2 as YYNGEE.

This clonotype has only a few counts. V usage is TRBV4-1 and J usage is TRBJ1-1; 7 bases agree with TRBD1. The germline gives CDR1 MGHRA, CDR2 YSYEKL. V lost 2 bases and J lost 4; bases outside the gene matches: 7. The CDR3 sequence is 15 residues long. CDR3 DNA: TGCGCCAGCAGCCAACAAAGACAGGGTGGCACTGAAGCTTTCTTT. It codes for CASSQQRQGGTEAFF.

V is TRBV5-1 and J is TRBJ2-3; no reliable D call. CDR1 is SGHRS, CDR2 YFSETQ, per germline. V was clipped by 4 bases and J by 3 bases, with 12 bases between them. The CDR3 extends over 14 amino acids. The CDR3 here is CASSPDSYTDTQYF. DNA of the CDR3: TGCGCCAGCAGCCCCGACTCATATACAGATACGCAGTATTTT.

This clonotype turned up a few times. This rearrangement joins TRBV9 to TRBJ2-7; D may be TRBD2 (6 bases). The V gene lost 2 bases and the J gene lost 7 bases, with 22 bases spanning the gap. The CDR3 totals 16 residues. Germline CDR1 SGDLS, CDR2 YYNGEE. The CDR3 region has the DNA TGTGCCAGCAGCGTTCGCCCGGGACTCCCTTGGGGAGAGCAGTACTTC. Translation: CASSVRPGLPWGEQYF.

Many counts were recorded for this clonotype. As DNA, the CDR3 is TGTGCCAGCAGCTTAGGCTTGGGGTGGGATACGCAGTATTTT. Amino acids: CASSLGLGWDTQYF. This chain uses TRBV7-2 with TRBJ2-3; no clear D. From germline, CDR1 is SGHTA and CDR2 FQGNSA. Trimming cost V 1 base and J 6 bases, with 11 bases left between them. This CDR3 has 14 residues.

This clonotype was seen once. V gene TRBV18 combines with J gene TRBJ1-1, with 8 bases lining up with TRBD1. Germline V gene lookup returns CDR1 KGHSH and CDR2 LQKENI. The CDR3 has 16 amino acids. The ends lost 6 bases at V and 1 base at J; junction bases unmatched: 10. The CDR3: CASSHHGGQENTEAFF. CDR3 nucleotides: TGTGCCAGCTCTCACCATGGGGGACAGGAGAACACTGAAGCTTTCTTT.

This clonotype appeared a few times. The J gene is TRBJ2-2, the V gene TRBV19; the match to TRBD1 covers 7 bases. This CDR3 is built from 15 residues. Trimming removed 7 bases from V and 3 bases from J; junction bases left unmatched: 8. Germline CDR1 reads LNHDA; CDR2 reads SQIVND (reference sequence). The CDR3 is CASMRGRRYTGELFF. The CDR3 region has the DNA TGTGCCAGTATGAGGGGGCGCCGATACACCGGGGAGCTGTTTTTT.